This T cell receptor (beta chain) was sequenced for a study of cytomegalovirus exposure and HLA in healthy donors. As for the study in general: From donors who were HLA-typed, an early data release held 80 million or so unique TCRs.

V lost 3 bases and J 0 bases, leaving 15 bases between the germline ends. The CDR3 sequence is 18 residues long. CDR1 is LGHNA and CDR2 is YNFKEQ in the germline V gene. PCR involved 60 Vbeta and 13 Jbeta primers. The protocol was immunoSEQ multiplex PCR, while the TCRdb copy is restricted to in-frame clones and leaves out a portion. The profile covers approximately 110,000 clones, with 77% appearing a single time and roughly 8.6% taken by the ten largest. Turning to this clone: Its antigen remains unknown.

Study-level results: The authors excluded some V segments, including TRBV6-2 and TRBV6-3, as indistinguishable.

The rearrangement joins TRBV4-2 to TRBJ1-6; D ambiguous. This sequence was found in a woman in her 40s in good health and CMV-seropositive. The sample was PBMCs. CDR3 sequence reads: CASSHELGRSSYNSPLHF. CDR3 nucleotide sequence: TGTGCCAGCAGCCATGAACTTGGTAGGAGCTCCTATAATTCACCCCTCCACTTT.